This T cell receptor (beta chain) was obtained from a study of breast tumors, draining lymph nodes, adjacent tissues. The sample holds many counts of this clonotype. Its specificity is not known. Breast cancer patients provided tissue from their axillary draining lymph nodes. Each CDR3 protein is one row after TCRdb ran MiXCR on the multiplex PCR reads. Among around 110,000 distinct CDR3 sequences listed, about 30% were seen once. Germline lookup yields CDR1 SGHDN and CDR2 FVKESK. The CDR3 is 15 residues long. Trimming removed 4 bases from V and 8 bases from J, with 20 bases in between. Study results and caveats: Data fit most tumor T cells coming from lymph node, expanding in tumor. Tumor repertoires ranked between lymph nodes and nontumor tissue in diversity, with V and J gene preferences.

What was sequenced was axillary lymph node tissue. This chain uses TRBV14 with TRBJ1-2; no reliable D call. The TCR was taken from a female donor with breast cancer. Some clones in this sample may be carry-over from other donors' samples. The CDR3 region has the DNA TGTGCCAGCAGCCTCTACCGAGGAGGGTCGGAAGGCTACACCTTC. It encodes CASSLYRGGSEGYTF. The full variable domain, its missing parts supplied by reference TRBV14 and TRBJ1-2, is EAGVTQFPSHSVIEKGQTVTLRCDPISGHDNLYWYRRVMGKEIKFLLHFVKESKQDESGMPNNRFLAERTGGTYSTLKVQPAELEDSGVYFCASSLYRGGSEGYTFGSGTRLTVV.